Listed here is a single T cell receptor beta chain. This clonotype was seen more than once but under ten times. The target of this receptor is not known. Base qualities are not at hand, and no much larger clone is one base apart. cDNA was synthesized by template-switch 5'RACE using a primer with a 10-nucleotide random unique molecular identifier that tagged each TCR transcript. Over 180 million TCR-beta sequences, covering 15-18 subjects, were produced in each sequencing run. Total RNA was extracted with the RNeasy kit. The KAPA Real-time Library Amplification kit was used to amplify TCR-beta VDJ regions with primers for the TCR constant region and the 5'RACE anchor. A first PCR added sample indexes and Illumina adaptors, after which a second PCR increased the library yield. After purification with Ampure beads, the TCR product of roughly 650 bp was size-selected on a 2% E-gel SizeSelection system. Library quality was checked on a Bioanalyzer, concentration was measured with Qubit, and libraries were quantified with the Kapa Library Quantification kit before pooling. Libraries were sequenced paired-end 2 x 150 bp on an Illumina HiSeq 2500. To increase sequence diversity, roughly 24-32% phiX was spiked into each library pool. On the authors' methods: The quality-filtered reads were processed with the UMI-based MiGEC pipeline, whose error correction step removed more than 80% of the raw TCR sequences. IMGT germline references were used for aligning VDJ genes, and each clonotype was defined as a unique CDR3 amino acid sequence together with its V-J genes. Clonal expansion, Shannon diversity and CDR3 relatedness (CalcPairwiseDistances, ClusterSamples) were evaluated with VDJtools, and phylogenetic trees were built with CLCbio workbench. Clones with at least 8 unique UMIs were defined as expanded, with this threshold being based on coefficient-of-variation modelling across technical triplicates. TCRdb reprocessed the public reads (quality trimming at Q25 with fastp, clone calling with MiXCR) and kept in-frame beta chains. Records with the same CDR3 protein are collapsed into one entry carrying the most frequent genes and DNA. TCRdb assigned the V and J calls; the authors' analysis was not used. The table for this sample lists 100,000 to 150,000 distinct CDR3 sequences; about 3.2% of them were counted only once. The ten largest make up around 1.2% of the sample.

The data originate from a study of neurological immune-mediated disorders (dated 2019 in TCRdb). Some background on the complete study: Among the roughly 34 multiple sclerosis patients, around 31 had relapsing-remitting MS and 3 had secondary progressive MS. Peripheral blood TCR-beta repertoires from HTLV-I-associated myelopathy (HAM/TSP) patients, multiple sclerosis patients and healthy controls were compared by UMI-based sequencing. Longitudinal samples, technical triplicates and paired sorted CD4+ and CD8+ T-cell subsets, alongside PBMC samples, were included among the roughly 100 TCR-beta libraries. The cohort was made up of around 70 subjects, consisting of roughly 15 HAM/TSP patients, 34 multiple sclerosis patients and around 20 healthy controls.

The paper as a whole reports these results and caveats: Across subjects, expanded clones never shared an identical CDR3 amino acid sequence, which suggests that the TCR-beta repertoires in every group were private. TCR clonal expansion was greatest in HAM/TSP patients and smallest in MS patients, who ranked below even healthy controls. No association of the MS cluster with clinical or MRI features was observed, and the need for larger cohorts was stated by the authors. In phylogenetic analysis, the repertoires of 18 of 34 MS patients grouped into a cluster of related CDR3 sequences, which suggests a possible signature at the repertoire level.

V loses 3 bases, J loses 4 bases, and the germline ends lie 18 bases apart. For CDR1 and CDR2, the germline V gene lists KGHSH and LQKENI. Including the terminal cysteine and phenylalanine, the CDR3 comprises 16 residues. The retained sequence is limited to the CDR3, 48 bases, with the frame set at the first base. For unsorted PBMC libraries, 2 million PBMCs were used after storage in RNAlater at -80 degrees C until RNA extraction. Multiple sclerosis patients were enrolled in a US clinical protocol under which disease progression was evaluated by magnetic resonance imaging. Peripheral blood underwent Ficoll-Hypaque density gradient centrifugation to isolate PBMCs, which were then cryopreserved in liquid nitrogen.

The TCR originated in a woman in her 30s with multiple sclerosis. Input material: PBMCs. The V and J genes are TRBV18 and TRBJ1-2, with the identity of the D gene unclear. In nucleotide form, the sequence is TGTGCCAGCTCACCTCAGTCTGTAGGGAATCCCTATGGCTACACCTTC. Its protein is CASSPQSVGNPYGYTF.